Each of the 14 T cell receptor beta chains below was sequenced from the same sample in a study of CD8 T cells in ankylosing spondylitis. Study findings and constraints: A TCR beta motif of roughly eight highly homologous variants seemed to mark ankylosing spondylitis blood.

Each CDR3 protein gets one entry after TCRdb re-called the 5' RACE reads with MiXCR. The table shows 700,000 to 850,000 distinct CDR3 sequences, with approximately 12% occurring only once. These receptors' targets are unknown. The sample taken for sequencing was blood, either unsorted or a sorted T cell fraction (not recorded which). The receptor set was obtained from a male donor with ankylosing spondylitis.

This clonotype was detected only a few times. The chain links TRBV9 to TRBJ2-5; a weak D match, TRBD2 (6 bases). CDR3 length equals 14 residues. Trimming shortened V by 4 bases and J by 5 bases, and 15 bases separated the two germline ends. The germline V gene encodes CDR1 SGDLS and CDR2 YYNGEE. Written as DNA, the CDR3 is TGTGCCAGCAGCTCGGTCGGGACTTATGAGACCCAGTACTTC. Amino acids: CASSSVGTYETQYF.

The chain recombines TRBV4-1 with TRBJ2-2; 14 nucleotides agree with TRBD2. The CDR3 is 16 amino acids. Losses at the gene ends were 4 bases for V and 7 bases for J; bases not matched to a gene: 5. CDR1 is MGHRA, CDR2 YSYEKL, per germline. CDR3 in amino acids: CASSLGLAGVHGELFF. The DNA of the CDR3 is TGCGCCAGCAGCCTGGGACTAGCGGGAGTACACGGGGAGCTGTTTTTT.

There are many counts of this clonotype. The chain employs TRBV5-4 and TRBJ1-2; unclear D gene. V was clipped by 0 bases and J by 8 bases, with 11 bases between them. The CDR3 has 13 residues. The germline CDR1 and CDR2 sequences are SGHNT and YYREEE (reference sequence). The CDR3 sequence: CASSLAREGGYTF. The CDR3 nucleotides read TGTGCCAGCAGCTTGGCTCGGGAAGGAGGCTACACCTTC.

The rearrangement uses TRBV20-1 and TRBJ1-1, with D uncertain. The V gene lost 8 bases and the J gene lost 1 base, with 11 bases spanning the gap. Germline-derived CDR1 and CDR2 are DFQATT and SNEGSKA (reference sequence). This CDR3 has 12 amino acids. The CDR3 nucleotides are TGCAGTCCCAAGGAACCGAACACTGAAGCTTTCTTT. This sequence encodes CSPKEPNTEAFF.

Ten or more counts support this clonotype. The CDR3 loop is CASSLENGPNYGYTF. The CDR3 DNA sequence: TGTGCCAGCAGCTTAGAGAACGGCCCCAACTATGGCTACACCTTC. This chain links TRBV7-2 with TRBJ1-2; D remains ambiguous. The germline V gene encodes CDR1 SGHTA and CDR2 FQGNSA. The CDR3 covers 15 residues. V was clipped by 1 base and J by 2 bases, with 11 bases between them.

This rearrangement joins TRBV9 to TRBJ2-3; D not certain. The CDR3 runs to 15 residues. Trimming stripped 0 bases from V and 2 bases from J, with 10 bases between. Germline assignment: CDR1 SGDLS and CDR2 YYNGEE. CDR3 sequence reads: CASSVAAVTTDTQYF. The CDR3 DNA follows: TGTGCCAGCAGCGTAGCGGCGGTCACCACAGATACGCAGTATTTT.

This clonotype turned up a few times. The rearrangement joins TRBV20-1 to TRBJ2-3; 11 bases map to TRBD2. Germline CDR1 is DFQATT and CDR2 is SNEGSKA (reference sequence). The CDR3 runs to 16 residues. CDR3 bases: TGCAGCCTTAGCGGGAGGGCCTTCTTTAATACAGATACGCAGTATTTT. Translation: CSLSGRAFFNTDTQYF.

The rearrangement links TRBV20-1 to TRBJ2-1, with D uncertain. Germline assignment: CDR1 DFQATT and CDR2 SNEGSKA (reference sequence). V was cut by 5 bases and J by 3 bases, with 8 bases left in between. The CDR3 runs to 12 residues. This chain's CDR3 is CSALRVYNEQFF. CDR3 bases: TGCAGTGCTCTCCGGGTCTACAATGAGCAGTTCTTC.

Only a few counts were recorded for this clonotype. V and J are TRBV20-1 and TRBJ2-7; D is perhaps TRBD1 or TRBD2 (5 bases each). Germline V CDR1 and CDR2: DFQATT, SNEGSKA (reference sequence). Trimming stripped 1 base from V and 3 bases from J, with 13 bases between. The CDR3 has 14 amino acids. The CDR3 loop is CSARVGLGVYEQYF. CDR3 coding DNA: TGCAGTGCTAGAGTGGGGCTCGGGGTCTACGAGCAGTACTTC.

This chain joins TRBV20-1 and TRBJ1-1, with 8 bases fitting TRBD1. Germline CDR1 and CDR2: DFQATT and SNEGSKA (reference sequence). With 5 bases clipped from V and 1 base from J, the junction kept 3 bases outside the gene matches. CDR3 length: 13 amino acids. This CDR3 is CSASGTGNTEAFF. Written as DNA, the CDR3 is TGCAGTGCTTCCGGGACAGGGAACACTGAAGCTTTCTTT.

This clonotype was observed at least ten times. The chain carries TRBV7-6 and TRBJ2-7; D unclear. Trimming took off 5 bases at V and 0 bases at J, with 8 bases between the two ends. Germline lookup yields CDR1 SGHVS and CDR2 FNYEAQ. The CDR3 length is 13 residues. CDR3 in amino acids: CASSPMGSYEQYF. DNA for the CDR3: TGTGCCAGCAGCCCCATGGGCTCCTACGAGCAGTACTTC.

The V gene is TRBV4-3, the J gene TRBJ1-5; D is unclear. Looked up from germline, CDR1 is LGHNA and CDR2 is YSLEER. The CDR3 totals 15 residues. Trimming shortened V by 1 base and J by 11 bases, and 18 bases separated the two germline ends. This chain's CDR3 is CASSQVVSSELAQHF. The CDR3 nucleotides read TGCGCCAGCAGCCAAGTAGTAAGCAGCGAATTGGCCCAGCATTTT.

This clonotype showed up just a few times. The chain joins TRBV12-3 or TRBV12-4 to TRBJ2-7; D gene unclear. V dropped 2 bases and J dropped 2 bases, with 13 bases sitting between them. The CDR3 runs 15 residues. CDR3 in amino acids: CASSLSLIGTYEQYF. The CDR3 DNA sequence: TGTGCCAGCAGTTTATCCCTTATAGGAACCTACGAGCAGTACTTC.

This clonotype was detected a few times. This sequence joins TRBV7-2 and TRBJ1-6; D gene unclear. The germline gives CDR1 SGHTA, CDR2 FQGNSA. Trimming removed 2 bases at V and 10 bases at J, with 15 bases between. This CDR3 is 15 amino acids long. The CDR3: CASSLTGGSASPLHF. In DNA, the CDR3 is TGTGCCAGCAGCTTAACGGGCGGCTCGGCGTCACCCCTCCACTTT.